One and the same sample provided the 26 T cell receptor beta chains below, sequenced in a study of post-analysis software for immune sequencing data. Findings of the study overall: Relative to controls, patients had about 5 TRBV segments at higher frequency, with TRBV5-6, TRBV5-1 and TRBV20-1 among these.

Their specific antigens are unknown. Included in the TCR beta cDNA libraries were unique molecular identifiers. TCRdb ran MiXCR on the PCR reads and lists one entry per CDR3 protein. The sample lists more than 450,000 distinct CDR3 sequences; 34% were seen once. Sequencing was performed on blood. The receptors here all came from a girl aged 2-17 years with multiple sclerosis.

This clonotype was found a few times. The CDR3 sequence: CASSLGGVATNEKLFF. The CDR3, as DNA: TGCGCCAGCAGCTTGGGGGGAGTTGCAACTAATGAAAAACTGTTTTTT. The chain employs TRBV5-1 and TRBJ1-4; D gene unclear. The germline V gene has CDR1 SGHRS and CDR2 YFSETQ. With 0 bases removed from V and 0 bases from J, the gap between germline ends came to 9 bases. This CDR3 comprises 16 residues.

The genes are TRBV10-3 and TRBJ2-1, with D perhaps matching TRBD2 (6 bases). Trimming removed 0 bases from V and 6 bases from J, with 12 bases in between. Germline values: CDR1 ENHRY, CDR2 SYGVKD. This CDR3 spans 15 amino acids. CDR3 bases: TGTGCCATCAGTGAGTCAAAGGGACTGGGCAATGAGCAGTTCTTC. This encodes CAISESKGLGNEQFF.

This clonotype was seen a single time. The chain combines TRBV20-1 with TRBJ2-7; 8 positions match TRBD2. J was trimmed by 0 bases and V by 3 bases; bases with no gene match: 4. The CDR3 has 14 residues. Germline V lookup: CDR1 DFQATT, CDR2 SNEGSKA (reference sequence). CDR3 sequence (DNA): TGCAGTGCTAGCCGGGAGGGCTCCTCCTACGAGCAGTACTTC. Translated, it gives CSASREGSSYEQYF.

This sequence joins TRBV20-1 and TRBJ1-2; D possibly corresponds to TRBD1 (5 bases). Germline CDR1 is DFQATT and CDR2 is SNEGSKA (reference sequence). Trimming shortened V by 0 bases and J by 4 bases, and 12 bases separated the two germline ends. The CDR3 extends over 14 amino acids. Here the CDR3 reads CSARDPEGPYGYTF. For the CDR3, the DNA is TGCAGTGCTAGAGATCCCGAGGGACCCTATGGCTACACCTTC.

This clonotype was observed a handful of times. This chain connects TRBV6-1 to TRBJ2-3, with TRBD2 matching over 9 bases. Germline CDR1 reads MNHNS; CDR2 reads SASEGT. This CDR3 comprises 13 residues. V shed 6 bases, J shed 4 bases, and the junction held 2 bases outside the gene matches. The CDR3 region has the DNA TGTGCCAGCAGAGCGGGGGGCCCAGATACGCAGTATTTT. Translated, it gives CASRAGGPDTQYF.

This clonotype was seen more than once but under ten times. The chain uses TRBV28 and TRBJ2-1, with 7 bases matching TRBD1. Trimming removed 8 bases from V and 9 bases from J; junction bases left unmatched: 7. This CDR3 region has 12 residues. The germline gives CDR1 MDHEN, CDR2 SYDVKM. CDR3 sequence: CASLRGLGEQFF. In nucleotides, the CDR3 is TGTGCCAGCCTTAGGGGGCTAGGTGAGCAGTTCTTC.

This clonotype was counted only a few times. The chain is built from TRBV11-2 and TRBJ2-7; a weak D match, TRBD2 (6 bases). Per the germline V gene, CDR1 is SGHAT and CDR2 is FQNNGV. The CDR3 extends over 15 amino acids. V lost 5 bases, J lost 3 bases, and 17 bases lay in between. The CDR3 loop is CASSQGSSGLYEQYF. For the CDR3, the DNA is TGTGCCAGCAGCCAGGGTAGTAGCGGCCTCTACGAGCAGTACTTC.

V is TRBV12-3 or TRBV12-4 and J is TRBJ1-2; 8 bases line up with TRBD1. The CDR3 spans 14 residues. V was clipped by 6 bases and J by 6 bases; unmatched bases: 9. CDR3 amino acids: CASSLSDRVDGYTF. CDR3 nucleotide sequence: TGTGCCAGCAGCCTCTCGGACAGGGTCGATGGCTACACCTTC.

This clonotype has ten or more counts. This chain uses TRBV6-5 with TRBJ2-7; D might be TRBD1 (5 bases). V lost 6 bases and J 3 bases, leaving 21 bases between the germline ends. The CDR3 totals 16 residues. In germline, CDR1 is MNHEY, CDR2 SVGAGI. The CDR3 spells CASRPRTRATFYEQYF. CDR3 nucleotide sequence: TGTGCCAGCAGGCCCCGGACACGGGCCACCTTCTACGAGCAGTACTTC.

This chain links TRBV3-1 with TRBJ2-7, with 10 bases identical to TRBD1. Trimming removed 2 bases from V and 2 bases from J; junction bases left unmatched: 6. The CDR3 runs 16 residues. Looked up from germline, CDR1 is LGHDT and CDR2 is YNNKEL (reference sequence). The CDR3 DNA is TGTGCCAGCAGCCAAAGCGGACAGGGGGGGCCCTACGAGCAGTACTTC. This translates into CASSQSGQGGPYEQYF.

This clonotype was detected a few times. The chain employs TRBV29-1 and TRBJ2-3, with TRBD1 identical over 11 bases. The germline V gene has CDR1 SQVTM and CDR2 ANQGSEA. The CDR3 runs 15 residues. V dropped 2 bases and J dropped 4; count of bases not matched to a gene: 5. The CDR3 spells CSVEYLGQGADTQYF. As DNA, the CDR3 is TGCAGCGTTGAATATTTGGGACAGGGGGCAGATACGCAGTATTTT.

This clonotype was seen at least ten times. One end of the junction does not line up with germline, which may come from a read error. V and J are TRBV5-1 and TRBJ2-1; unclear D gene. The CDR3 has 13 residues. Looked up from germline, CDR1 is SGHRS and CDR2 is YFSETQ. The CDR3 here is CASSLASYNEQFF. The CDR3 coding sequence is TGTGCCAGCAGCTTAGCCTCCTACAATGAGCAGTTCTTC.

The rearrangement links TRBV20-1 to TRBJ2-5; D is unclear. Per the germline V gene, CDR1 is DFQATT and CDR2 is SNEGSKA (reference sequence). The CDR3 consists of 13 residues. V dropped 1 base and J dropped 1 base, with 7 bases sitting between them. The CDR3 loop reads CSARGSVQETQYF. The CDR3 DNA reads TGCAGTGCTAGAGGTTCCGTCCAAGAGACCCAGTACTTC.

V and J are TRBV28 and TRBJ2-7; the D is unclear. The closer fit of TRBJ2-5 to the DNA end suggests the J call may be wrong. The CDR3 sequence is 14 residues long. Per germline, CDR1 MDHEN and CDR2 SYDVKM. Here the CDR3 DNA reads TGTGCCAGTTGGACGTCCCAAAGTTGGGAGACCCAGTACTTC. This sequence encodes CASWTSQSWETQYF.

This clonotype was counted only a few times. The chain uses TRBV15 and TRBJ2-5; 8 bases fit TRBD1. Germline-derived CDR1 and CDR2 are LNHNV and YYDKDF (reference sequence). Losses at the gene ends were 0 bases for V and 2 bases for J; bases not matched to a gene: 8. The CDR3 contains 17 residues. CDR3 coding DNA: TGTGCCACCAGCAGAGATCCCGACAGGGGTGGACAAGAGACCCAGTACTTC. Translating gives CATSRDPDRGGQETQYF.

This clonotype was seen many times. J is TRBJ2-7 and V is TRBV7-2; the D gene is possibly TRBD2 (5 bases). Germline V gene lookup returns CDR1 SGHTA and CDR2 FQGNSA. This CDR3 has 14 residues. The V end was cut by 5 bases, the J end by 3 bases, with 14 bases between. The CDR3 DNA sequence: TGTGCCAGCAGCCAAAACGCCGGGGACTACGAGCAGTACTTC. Amino acids: CASSQNAGDYEQYF.

This clonotype was recorded a few times. CDR3 DNA: TGCGCCAGCAGCTTAGCCGGGACACAAAACCCGAACACTGAAGCTTTCTTT. Amino acid sequence: CASSLAGTQNPNTEAFF. The chain recombines TRBV5-1 with TRBJ1-1, with D maybe TRBD1 (6 bases). This CDR3 spans 17 amino acids. Deletions cut 2 bases from V and 1 base from J, with 18 bases between. Germline values: CDR1 SGHRS, CDR2 YFSETQ.

This clonotype was recorded a few times. The CDR3 loop reads CASSQALVYEQYF. CDR3 DNA sequence: TGCGCCAGCAGCCAAGCCCTGGTCTACGAGCAGTACTTC. The genes are TRBV4-1 and TRBJ2-7, with unresolved D. The ends were cut back, 1 base at V and 3 bases at J, with 7 bases in the middle. The CDR3 extends over 13 amino acids. Germline assignment: CDR1 MGHRA and CDR2 YSYEKL.

This chain connects TRBV7-2 to TRBJ1-4; tentatively, D is TRBD1 (6 bases). CDR1 and CDR2 from the germline V gene are SGHTA and FQGNSA. Trimming took off 5 bases at V and 11 bases at J, with 21 bases between the two ends. This CDR3 comprises 15 residues. CDR3 coding DNA: TGTGCCAGCAGCACCCCACTCCAGGGGCCCGGGAAACTGTTTTTT. Protein product: CASSTPLQGPGKLFF.

About this clonotype itself: One end of the junction fails to match germline, which may point to a read error. This chain connects TRBV6-4 to TRBJ2-4; D is ambiguous. Germline V lookup: CDR1 MRHNA, CDR2 SNTAGT. The CDR3 is made up of 16 amino acids. DNA for the CDR3: TGTGCCTGCAGTGCAAGTGCGACTTTAGCCAAAAACATTCAGTACTTC. As protein: CACSASATLAKNIQYF.

The chain joins TRBV25-1 to TRBJ2-3; tentative D call: TRBD2 (5 bases). The CDR3 runs to 15 residues. V was pared by 4 bases and J by 0 bases, with 11 bases between. Germline CDR1 MGHDK, CDR2 SYGVNS. The CDR3 spells CASSGGGSSTDTQYF. The CDR3, as DNA: TGTGCCAGCAGTGGTGGCGGGTCTAGCACAGATACGCAGTATTTT.

This clonotype showed up just a few times. The rearrangement links TRBV5-1 to TRBJ2-3, with 12 bases that match TRBD1. This CDR3 has 15 residues. The germline CDR1 and CDR2 sequences are SGHRS and YFSETQ. V gave up 4 bases and J gave up 4 bases; unmatched junction bases: 4. The CDR3, as DNA: TGCGCCAGCAGCATTGGGACAGGGGGCGCAGATACGCAGTATTTT. As protein: CASSIGTGGADTQYF.

The J gene is TRBJ1-2, the V gene TRBV28; possibly TRBD1 for D (6 bases). The V and J ends lost 3 bases and 7 bases respectively, with 12 bases between them. Per germline, CDR1 MDHEN and CDR2 SYDVKM. The CDR3 length is 13 residues. CDR3 nucleotide sequence: TGTGCCAGCAGTTTTTCGGGGGCAGGTGGCTACACCTTC. Its translation: CASSFSGAGGYTF.

This chain connects TRBV5-1 to TRBJ1-1; D might be TRBD1 (6 bases). V was pared by 3 bases and J by 1 base, with 16 bases between. The CDR3 is 16 residues long. Germline V gene sequence: CDR1 SGHRS, CDR2 YFSETQ. CDR3 in DNA: TGCGCCAGCAGCTCTGGGACAAGGGGAGGGAACACTGAAGCTTTCTTT. Translated: CASSSGTRGGNTEAFF.

The chain employs TRBV5-1 and TRBJ1-2; D is unresolved. Deletions cut 2 bases from V and 0 bases from J, with 5 bases between. The CDR3 sequence is 13 residues long. Per germline, CDR1 SGHRS and CDR2 YFSETQ. CDR3 nucleotide sequence: TGCGCCAGCAGCTTCCGGTCTAACTATGGCTACACCTTC. It specifies CASSFRSNYGYTF. Complete variable domain (other parts from reference TRBV5-1 and TRBJ1-2): KAGVTQTPRYLIKTRGQQVTLSCSPISGHRSVSWYQQTPGQGLQFLFEYFSETQRNKGNFPGRFSGRQFSNSRSEMNVSTLELGDSALYLCASSFRSNYGYTFGSGTRLTVV.

The sample holds a few counts of this clonotype. CDR3 sequence (DNA): TGTGCCAGCAGCAAAGACCGGGACAGAAAGCAGTTCTTC. Its translation: CASSKDRDRKQFF. This chain connects TRBV2 to TRBJ2-1; 7 nucleotides agree with TRBD1. The CDR3 length is 13 residues. Germline trimming cut 6 bases from V and 11 bases from J; bases unmatched to any gene: 10. CDR1 and CDR2 (germline): SNHLY, FYNNEI.